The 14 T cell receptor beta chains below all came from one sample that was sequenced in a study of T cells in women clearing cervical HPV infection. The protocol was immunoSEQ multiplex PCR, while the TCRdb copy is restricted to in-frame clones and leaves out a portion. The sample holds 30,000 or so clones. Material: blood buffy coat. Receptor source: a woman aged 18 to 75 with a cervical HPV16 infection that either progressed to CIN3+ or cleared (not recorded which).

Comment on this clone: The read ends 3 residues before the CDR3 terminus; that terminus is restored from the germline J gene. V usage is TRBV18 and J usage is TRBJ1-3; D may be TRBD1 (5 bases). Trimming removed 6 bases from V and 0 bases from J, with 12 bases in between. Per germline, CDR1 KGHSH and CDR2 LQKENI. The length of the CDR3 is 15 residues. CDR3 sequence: CASSPTASSGNTIYF. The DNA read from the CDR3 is TGTGCCAGCTCGCCGACAGCGAGCTCTGGAAACACC.

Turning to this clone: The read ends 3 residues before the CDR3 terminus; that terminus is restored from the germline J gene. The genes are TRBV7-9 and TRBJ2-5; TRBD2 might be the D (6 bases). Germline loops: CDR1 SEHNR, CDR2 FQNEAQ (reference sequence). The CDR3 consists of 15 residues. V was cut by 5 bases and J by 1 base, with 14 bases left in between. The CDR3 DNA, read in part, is TGTGCCAGCAGCCGGGATGCGGGGATCCAAGAGACC. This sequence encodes CASSRDAGIQET. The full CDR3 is CASSRDAGIQETQYF.

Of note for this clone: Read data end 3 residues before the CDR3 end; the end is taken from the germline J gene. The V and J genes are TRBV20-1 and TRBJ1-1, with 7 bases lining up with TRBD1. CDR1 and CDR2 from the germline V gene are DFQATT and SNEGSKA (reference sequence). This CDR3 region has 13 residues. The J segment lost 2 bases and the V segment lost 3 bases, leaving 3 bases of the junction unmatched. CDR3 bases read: TGCAGTGCTAGGGACAGGACTAACACTGAA. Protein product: CSARDRTNTE. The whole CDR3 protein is CSARDRTNTEAFF.

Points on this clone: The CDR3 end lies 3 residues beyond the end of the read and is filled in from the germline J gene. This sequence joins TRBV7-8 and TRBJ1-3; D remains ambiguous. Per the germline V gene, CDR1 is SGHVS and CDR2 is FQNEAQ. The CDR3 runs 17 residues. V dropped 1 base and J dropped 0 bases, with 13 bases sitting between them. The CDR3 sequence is CASSLGAPSYSGNTIYF. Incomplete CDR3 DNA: TGTGCCAGCAGCTTAGGGGCACCATCTTACTCTGGAAACACC.

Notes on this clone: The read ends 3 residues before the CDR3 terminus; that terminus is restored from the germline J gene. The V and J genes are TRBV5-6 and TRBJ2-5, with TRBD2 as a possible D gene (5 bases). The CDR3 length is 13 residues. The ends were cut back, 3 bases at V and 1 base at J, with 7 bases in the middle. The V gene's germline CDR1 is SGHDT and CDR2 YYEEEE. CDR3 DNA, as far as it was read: TGTGCCAGCAGCTCTAGCTTCCAAGAGACC. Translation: CASSSSFQET. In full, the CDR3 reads CASSSSFQETQYF.

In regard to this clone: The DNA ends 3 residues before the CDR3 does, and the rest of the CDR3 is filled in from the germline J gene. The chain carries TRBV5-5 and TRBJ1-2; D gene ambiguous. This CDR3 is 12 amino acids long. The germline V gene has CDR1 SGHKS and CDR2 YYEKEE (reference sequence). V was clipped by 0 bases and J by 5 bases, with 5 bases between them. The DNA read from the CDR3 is TGTGCCAGCAGCTTGGACAAGTATGGC. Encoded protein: CASSLDKYG. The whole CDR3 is CASSLDKYGYTF.

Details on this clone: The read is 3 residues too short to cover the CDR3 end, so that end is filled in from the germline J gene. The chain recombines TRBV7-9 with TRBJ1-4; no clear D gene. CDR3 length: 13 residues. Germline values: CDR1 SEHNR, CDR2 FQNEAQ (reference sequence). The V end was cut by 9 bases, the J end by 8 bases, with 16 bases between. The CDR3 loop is CASLRVPEEKLFF. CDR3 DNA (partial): TGTGCCAGTCTCCGGGTCCCCGAGGAAAAA.

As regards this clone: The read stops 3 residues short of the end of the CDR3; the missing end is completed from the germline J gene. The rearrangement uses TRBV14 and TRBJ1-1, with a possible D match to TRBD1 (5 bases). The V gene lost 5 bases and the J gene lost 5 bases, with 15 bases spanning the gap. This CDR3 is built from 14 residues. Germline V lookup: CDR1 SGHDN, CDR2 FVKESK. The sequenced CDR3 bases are TGTGCCAGCAGCTCTAATCAGGGATGGACTGAA. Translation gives CASSSNQGWTE. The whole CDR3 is CASSSNQGWTEAFF.

The part of the CDR3 DNA that was read is TGTGCCAGCAGTTTTGGCGGGGGGGCCGGGGAG. Its protein is CASSFGGGAGE. The entire CDR3 is CASSFGGGAGELFF. The chain employs TRBV12-3 or TRBV12-4 and TRBJ2-2, with 9 nucleotides matching TRBD2. The missing CDR3 end, 3 residues past where the read stops, is filled in from the germline J gene. Unmatched junction bases numbered 2, after V lost 3 bases and J lost 6 bases. This CDR3 spans 14 amino acids.

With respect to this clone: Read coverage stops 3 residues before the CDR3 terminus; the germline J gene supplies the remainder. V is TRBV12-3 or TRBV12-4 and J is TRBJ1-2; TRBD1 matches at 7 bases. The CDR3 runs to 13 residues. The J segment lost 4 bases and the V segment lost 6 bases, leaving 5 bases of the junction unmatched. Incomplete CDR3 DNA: TGTGCCAGCAGCACGGACAGGCGCTATGGC. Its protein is CASSTDRRYG. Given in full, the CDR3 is CASSTDRRYGYTF.

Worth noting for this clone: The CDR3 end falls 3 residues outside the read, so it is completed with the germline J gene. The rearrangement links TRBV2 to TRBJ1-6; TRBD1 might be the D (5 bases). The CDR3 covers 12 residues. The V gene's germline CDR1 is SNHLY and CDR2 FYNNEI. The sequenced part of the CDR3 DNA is TGTGCCACCAAAACGGGGGAAGAGACC. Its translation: CATKTGEET. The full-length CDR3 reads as CATKTGEETLHF.

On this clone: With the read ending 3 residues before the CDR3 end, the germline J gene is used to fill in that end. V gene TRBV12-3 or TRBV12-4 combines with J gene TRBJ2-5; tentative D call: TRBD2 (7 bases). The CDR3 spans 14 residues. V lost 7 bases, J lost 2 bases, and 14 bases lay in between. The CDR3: CASIDGGLQETQYF. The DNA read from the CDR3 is TGTGCCAGCATTGACGGGGGGCTTCAAGAGACC.

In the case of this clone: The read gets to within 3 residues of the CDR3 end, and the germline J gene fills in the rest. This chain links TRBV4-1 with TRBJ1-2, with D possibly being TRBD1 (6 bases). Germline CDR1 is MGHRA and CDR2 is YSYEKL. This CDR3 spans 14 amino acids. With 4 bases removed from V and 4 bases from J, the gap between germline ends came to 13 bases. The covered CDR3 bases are TGCGCCAGCAGCCCAATCCAGGGGTCCTATGGC. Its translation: CASSPIQGSYG. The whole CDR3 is CASSPIQGSYGYTF.

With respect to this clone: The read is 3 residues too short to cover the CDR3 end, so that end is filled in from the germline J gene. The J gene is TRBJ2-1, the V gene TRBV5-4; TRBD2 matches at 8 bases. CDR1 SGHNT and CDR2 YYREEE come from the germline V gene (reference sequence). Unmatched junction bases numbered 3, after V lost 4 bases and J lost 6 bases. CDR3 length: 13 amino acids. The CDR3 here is CASSQLAGNEQFF. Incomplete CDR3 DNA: TGTGCCAGCAGCCAGCTAGCGGGCAATGAG.